These 27 T cell receptor beta chains were sequenced from one sample in a study of beta chain features in type 1 diabetes. Study observations and caveats: Across all four CD4+ subsets, people with type 1 diabetes showed modestly shorter TCRB CDR3s.

The investigators reverse transcribed all of the isolated RNA, so they sequenced expressed TCRB transcripts. This table comes from immunoSEQ multiplex PCR, and its TCRdb copy is limited to in-frame clones, with some not included. The sample consists of about 23,000 clones, more than 45% of them appearing once. Their target antigens are unknown. Sequenced: stem cell memory CD4+ T cells from blood. Receptor source: a man aged 18 to 30 with type 1 diabetes.

V and J are TRBV5-6 and TRBJ2-1, with D maybe TRBD1 (6 bases). Per the germline V gene, CDR1 is SGHDT and CDR2 is YYEEEE. The CDR3 totals 16 residues. Trimming removed 2 bases from V and 2 bases from J, with 14 bases in between. The CDR3, as DNA: TGTGCCAGCAGCTTCCTACAGGGTTTTACCTACAATGAGCAGTTCTTC. Translation: CASSFLQGFTYNEQFF. Filled out from reference TRBV5-6 and TRBJ2-1, the complete variable domain reads DAGVTQSPTHLIKTRGQQVTLRCSPKSGHDTVSWYQQALGQGPQFIFQYYEEEERQRGNFPDRFSGHQFPNYSSELNVNALLLGDSALYLCASSFLQGFTYNEQFFGPGTRLTVL.

This chain links TRBV9 with TRBJ1-5; 7 nucleotides agree with TRBD1. This CDR3 comprises 15 residues. From germline, CDR1 is SGDLS and CDR2 YYNGEE. Trimming took 0 bases from V and 6 from J; bases not matched to a gene: 6. The CDR3 DNA is TGTGCCAGCAGCGTAGGAGGGGGCATGGGTCAGCCCCAGCATTTT. Its translation is CASSVGGGMGQPQHF.

Only one count was recorded for this clone. V and J are TRBV6-6 and TRBJ1-1; D might be TRBD1 (5 bases). V was shortened by 3 bases and J by 9 bases, with 17 bases between the two germline ends. The CDR3 totals 14 residues. The V gene's germline CDR1 is MNHNY and CDR2 SVGAGI (reference sequence). As DNA, the CDR3 is TGTGCCAGCAGTTATCTCGATCCTCCAGGGAAAGCTTTCTTT. Protein: CASSYLDPPGKAFF.

This clone was observed a few times. The V and J genes are TRBV9 and TRBJ2-5; no firm D call. V was trimmed by 1 base and J by 1 base, leaving 14 bases between them. From germline, CDR1 is SGDLS and CDR2 YYNGEE. The CDR3 runs 16 residues. The CDR3 sequence is CASSVSPSLTQETQYF. CDR3 nucleotide sequence: TGTGCCAGCAGCGTAAGCCCCTCCCTTACCCAAGAGACCCAGTACTTC.

This clone was recorded a few times. This chain joins TRBV30 and TRBJ1-2, with a possible D match to TRBD1 (6 bases). V was shortened by 0 bases and J by 7 bases, with 12 bases between the two germline ends. Germline CDR1 and CDR2: GTSNPN and SVGIG (reference sequence). This CDR3 has 13 residues. The DNA of the CDR3 is TGTGCCTGGAGTGTAACCACAGGGCTTGGCTACACCTTC. Its translation: CAWSVTTGLGYTF.

This clone appeared once. This chain links TRBV18 with TRBJ2-1; 13 positions match TRBD2. The CDR3 is 18 residues long. Germline lookup yields CDR1 KGHSH and CDR2 LQKENI. V lost 6 bases, J lost 6 bases, and 14 bases stayed unmatched. CDR3 region: CASSRNQLAGGLLNEQFF. CDR3 nucleotide sequence: TGTGCCAGCTCCCGAAACCAACTAGCGGGGGGGCTTCTCAATGAGCAGTTCTTC.

The sample holds a few counts of this clone. This chain joins TRBV5-6 and TRBJ1-6; TRBD1 matches 9 bases. V shed 2 bases and J 9 bases; nucleotides not matched to a gene: 9. From germline, CDR1 is SGHDT and CDR2 YYEEEE. The CDR3 has 16 residues. In DNA, the CDR3 is TGTGCCAGCAGCTTTAACCCCGTGGGACAGGGTTCACCCCTCCACTTT. The encoded protein is CASSFNPVGQGSPLHF.

The chain is built from TRBV10-3 and TRBJ1-1; 7 bases fit TRBD1. Unmatched junction bases numbered 4, after V lost 7 bases and J lost 5 bases. The CDR3 runs to 12 residues. Germline CDR1 reads ENHRY; CDR2 reads SYGVKD. Here the CDR3 DNA reads TGTGCCATCAACAGGGGTGGAACTGAAGCTTTCTTT. Translation gives CAINRGGTEAFF.

V usage is TRBV9 and J usage is TRBJ2-7, with D maybe TRBD2 (5 bases). V lost 2 bases and J lost 1, with 10 bases in between. This CDR3 is built from 14 residues. Germline assignment: CDR1 SGDLS and CDR2 YYNGEE. For the CDR3, the DNA is TGTGCCAGCAGCGTTTCGGCGGGTTCCTACGAGCAGTACTTC. Translated, it gives CASSVSAGSYEQYF.

The chain combines TRBV11-2 with TRBJ2-2, with D possibly TRBD1 on 6 matching bases. This CDR3 has 15 residues. The V end lost 2 bases, the J end lost 6 bases, and 13 bases lay between the germline ends. Germline V gene data show CDR1 as SGHAT and CDR2 as FQNNGV. Here the CDR3 reads CASSLKGDGAGELFF. The CDR3 DNA reads TGTGCCAGCAGCTTAAAGGGGGATGGTGCCGGGGAGCTGTTTTTT.

The chain joins TRBV6-6 to TRBJ1-2; TRBD1 might be the D (6 bases). In germline, CDR1 is MNHNY, CDR2 SVGAGI (reference sequence). The CDR3 extends over 15 amino acids. Trimming took 4 bases from V and 4 from J, leaving 16 bases between them. The DNA of the CDR3 is TGTGCCAGCAGTTTCACGGAAGGGGGGGCCTATGGCTACACCTTC. It yields the protein CASSFTEGGAYGYTF.

This chain links TRBV15 with TRBJ2-6; D is unclear. Germline V gene lookup returns CDR1 LNHNV and CDR2 YYDKDF (reference sequence). The ends were cut back, 0 bases at V and 8 bases at J, with 11 bases in the middle. The CDR3 spans 15 residues. In nucleotides, the CDR3 is TGTGCCACCAGCAGAGATAGACTCCCGTCCAACGTCCTGACTTTC. This sequence encodes CATSRDRLPSNVLTF.

The chain combines TRBV6-5 with TRBJ2-7; no clear D. The CDR3 has 15 residues. Trimming pared 5 bases from V and 0 bases from J, leaving 14 bases between. CDR1 is MNHEY, CDR2 SVGAGI, per germline. The chain's CDR3 is CASSPHLERSYEQYF. CDR3 nucleotides: TGTGCCAGCAGTCCCCACCTGGAGCGCTCCTACGAGCAGTACTTC.

The chain has TRBV6-6 and TRBJ1-3; D not certain. Germline V lookup: CDR1 MNHNY, CDR2 SVGAGI (reference sequence). This CDR3 has 14 residues. V shed 5 bases and J shed 1 base, with 9 bases lying between them. CDR3 sequence reads: CASSTDMSGNTIYF. CDR3 DNA: TGTGCCAGCAGTACAGACATGTCTGGAAACACCATATATTTT.

V and J are TRBV19 and TRBJ1-2, with 9 nucleotides matching TRBD1. The germline V gene has CDR1 LNHDA and CDR2 SQIVND (reference sequence). CDR3 length: 15 amino acids. V trimming: 4 bases; J trimming: 4 bases; junction bases outside the gene matches: 7. In DNA, the CDR3 is TGTGCCAGTAGTAAGGGACAGGGTCACGGCTATGGCTACACCTTC. This gives the protein CASSKGQGHGYGYTF.

In its sample, this clone was seen once. The chain has TRBV30 and TRBJ1-2; 10 bases are a match to TRBD1. Germline V gene lookup returns CDR1 GTSNPN and CDR2 SVGIG (reference sequence). This CDR3 is built from 14 residues. J gave up 3 bases and V 8 bases, and 9 bases lay outside the gene matches. Here the CDR3 reads CAGTGTGDYYGYTF. The CDR3 DNA sequence: TGTGCCGGGACAGGGACAGGGGACTACTATGGCTACACCTTC. The full variable domain, with the rest looked up from reference TRBV30 and TRBJ1-2, is SQTIHQWPATLVQPVGSPLSLECTVEGTSNPNLYWYRQAAGRGLQLLFYSVGIGQISSEVPQNLSASRPQDRQFILSSKKLLLSDSGFYLCAGTGTGDYYGYTFGSGTRLTVV.

The chain carries TRBV7-2 and TRBJ2-1, with D tentatively TRBD1 (6 bases). Germline V gives CDR1 SGHTA, CDR2 FQGNSA. This CDR3 has 13 residues. V lost 5 bases to trimming and J lost 6 bases, with 11 bases between them. CDR3 protein: CASSGDRRNEQFF. The CDR3 DNA reads TGTGCCAGCAGCGGAGACAGGCGCAATGAGCAGTTCTTC. Filled out from reference TRBV7-2 and TRBJ2-1, the complete variable domain reads GAGVSQSPSNKVTEKGKDVELRCDPISGHTALYWYRQSLGQGLEFLIYFQGNSAPDKSGLPSDRFSAERTGGSVSTLTIQRTQQEDSAVYLCASSGDRRNEQFFGPGTRLTVL.

This clone has only a few counts. The chain employs TRBV18 and TRBJ1-3, with D hard to call. From germline, CDR1 is KGHSH and CDR2 LQKENI. V was trimmed by 2 bases and J by 2 bases, leaving 7 bases between them. This CDR3 comprises 14 residues. CDR3: CASSPGQTGNTIYF. The CDR3 DNA is TGTGCCAGCTCACCAGGGCAGACTGGAAACACCATATATTTT.

The chain is built from TRBV2 and TRBJ1-5; 11 bases are a match to TRBD1. With V trimmed by 5 bases and J by 6 bases, 6 bases remained unmatched. This CDR3 has 15 residues. CDR1 is SNHLY and CDR2 is FYNNEI in the germline V gene. The CDR3: CASSRDRGNGQPQHF. In DNA form, the CDR3 reads TGTGCCAGCAGTCGGGACAGGGGGAATGGTCAGCCCCAGCATTTT.

J is TRBJ2-1 and V is TRBV13; tentative D call: TRBD2 (6 bases). The CDR3 contains 14 residues. Trimming removed 7 bases from V and 5 bases from J, with 15 bases in between. Germline V gene lookup returns CDR1 PRHDT and CDR2 FYEKMQ (reference sequence). CDR3 region: CASIRRGPNNEQFF. The CDR3 DNA reads TGTGCCAGCATCAGGAGGGGTCCCAACAATGAGCAGTTCTTC.

This chain connects TRBV19 to TRBJ2-1; 8 bases line up with TRBD2. The CDR3 sequence is 15 residues long. The ends lost 6 bases at V and 0 bases at J; junction bases unmatched: 4. CDR1 and CDR2 from the germline V gene are LNHDA and SQIVND (reference sequence). The CDR3 sequence: CASRDSGASYNEQFF. Here the CDR3 DNA reads TGTGCCAGTAGGGATAGCGGGGCCTCCTACAATGAGCAGTTCTTC.

This clone was counted between two and nine times. V usage is TRBV7-2 and J usage is TRBJ1-2, with D possibly being TRBD1 (6 bases). CDR3 size: 13 residues. Trimming took 5 bases from V and 8 from J, leaving 15 bases between them. In germline, CDR1 is SGHTA, CDR2 FQGNSA. The CDR3 sequence: CASSADRIGGYTF. In nucleotides, the CDR3 is TGTGCCAGCAGCGCCGACAGGATCGGGGGCTACACCTTC.

This clone appeared a few times. This chain links TRBV6-6 with TRBJ2-7; TRBD2 agrees at 7 bases. In germline, CDR1 is MNHNY, CDR2 SVGAGI (reference sequence). The trim removed 2 bases at V and 3 bases at J, leaving 10 bases unmatched. The CDR3 length is 16 residues. The CDR3 sequence: CASSYALSGGNYEQYF. DNA of the CDR3: TGTGCCAGCAGTTACGCACTTTCGGGGGGTAACTACGAGCAGTACTTC.

This sequence joins TRBV5-4 and TRBJ2-1; the D is unclear. Germline V gene lookup returns CDR1 SGHNT and CDR2 YYREEE (reference sequence). CDR3 size: 15 residues. V was pared by 0 bases and J by 3 bases, with 10 bases between. DNA of the CDR3: TGTGCCAGCAGCTTGGCCCTTGGCGGCTACAATGAGCAGTTCTTC. Translation: CASSLALGGYNEQFF.

The gene calls are TRBV7-2 and TRBJ2-5, with a possible D match to TRBD2 (5 bases). Germline V lookup: CDR1 SGHTA, CDR2 FQGNSA. V was shortened by 5 bases and J by 10 bases, with 17 bases between the two germline ends. This CDR3 spans 13 amino acids. CDR3 sequence reads: CASSAEAGRDQYF. CDR3 bases: TGTGCCAGCAGCGCCGAGGCGGGTCGTGACCAGTACTTC.

CDR3 sequence: CASTGAGFYEQYF. CDR3 nucleotide sequence: TGTGCCAGCACAGGGGCCGGCTTTTACGAGCAGTACTTC. The chain has TRBV25-1 and TRBJ2-7; a weak D match, TRBD1 (6 bases). CDR3 length: 13 residues. Germline V gene sequence: CDR1 MGHDK, CDR2 SYGVNS. V shed 7 bases and J shed 4 bases, with 14 bases lying between them.

J is TRBJ2-7 and V is TRBV6-1; 10 bases are a match to TRBD2. Germline-derived CDR1 and CDR2 are MNHNS and SASEGT. The CDR3 length is 15 residues. Trimming cost V 5 bases and J 4 bases; bases outside gene matches: 8. CDR3 DNA sequence: TGTGCCAGCAGTCCTCAAACTAGCGGGATGTACGAGCAGTACTTC. Protein: CASSPQTSGMYEQYF.